This T cell receptor beta chain was retrieved from a study of blood T cell repertoires in COVID-19. Across the whole study: Acute and convalescent COVID-19 specimens originated in the United States, Italy and Spain.

Original data processing: Amplified reference gene primers provided the basis for estimating nucleated cell counts. Produced via immunoSEQ multiplex PCR; TCRdb's table is partial and in-frame only. The D gene and trimming were derived from the DNA, and the V and J assignments and clone size from that table. The sample lists 200,000 to 250,000 clones; approximately 82% were seen once. Looked up from germline, CDR1 is SGHVS and CDR2 is FQNEAQ. V was cut by 10 bases and J by 3 bases, with 15 bases left in between. The CDR3 extends over 14 amino acids. This clonotype was obtained from a man younger than 45 who had recovered from COVID-19. V gene TRBV7-8 combines with J gene TRBJ2-2; D might be TRBD2 (5 bases). Material for sequencing was peripheral blood. The CDR3 nucleotides read TGTGCCACACGTTCCGGGGAGTACACCGGGGAGCTGTTTTTT. Translated, it gives CATRSGEYTGELFF.